The 13 T cell receptor beta chains in this list originate from one sample, sequenced in a study of blood T cell repertoires in COVID-19. Here immunoSEQ multiplex PCR was the method, and the copy in TCRdb shows in-frame clones only, minus some. The table lists about 90,000 clones, about 87% of them singletons. Sample: peripheral blood. The receptors stem from a man between 60 and 75 years old with acute or convalescent COVID-19.

This clone appeared a single time. The chain has TRBV5-1 and TRBJ1-1; 7 bases are a match to TRBD1. Germline CDR1 reads SGHRS; CDR2 reads YFSETQ. J was trimmed by 5 bases and V by 3 bases; bases with no gene match: 7. This CDR3 comprises 14 residues. The CDR3 loop reads CASSWEGGETEAFF. Written as DNA, the CDR3 is TGCGCCAGCAGCTGGGAAGGGGGCGAAACTGAAGCTTTCTTT. The full variable domain, its missing parts supplied by reference TRBV5-1 and TRBJ1-1, is KAGVTQTPRYLIKTRGQQVTLSCSPISGHRSVSWYQQTPGQGLQFLFEYFSETQRNKGNFPGRFSGRQFSNSRSEMNVSTLELGDSALYLCASSWEGGETEAFFGQGTRLTVV.

The chain has TRBV7-2 and TRBJ2-7; 8 bases fit TRBD2. CDR3 length equals 15 residues. Germline CDR1 and CDR2: SGHTA and FQGNSA. J gave up 0 bases and V 7 bases, and 8 bases lay outside the gene matches. This CDR3 reads CASTYRGGFSYEQYF. CDR3 bases: TGTGCCAGCACCTATCGGGGGGGTTTCTCCTACGAGCAGTACTTC.

V is TRBV6-5 and J is TRBJ1-1; 8 bases line up with TRBD1. The V and J ends lost 5 bases and 3 bases, in that order; junction bases with no gene match: 5. From germline, CDR1 is MNHEY and CDR2 SVGAGI. The CDR3 is made up of 14 amino acids. In DNA, the CDR3 is TGTGCCAGCAGTCCTGGACAGGGTGACACTGAAGCTTTCTTT. This codes for CASSPGQGDTEAFF.

In this sample, this clone turned up once. V gene TRBV28 combines with J gene TRBJ1-4; 7 nucleotides align to TRBD1. The CDR3 runs 13 residues. Germline loops: CDR1 MDHEN, CDR2 SYDVKM. V lost 7 bases to trimming and J lost 8 bases; unmatched junction nucleotides: 7. CDR3 sequence reads: CASIPGGREKLFF. The DNA of the CDR3 is TGTGCCAGCATTCCAGGGGGACGAGAAAAACTGTTTTTT.

The chain joins TRBV24-1 to TRBJ2-1; a possible D gene is TRBD2 (6 bases). The germline CDR1 and CDR2 sequences are KGHDR and SFDVKD. The CDR3 has 15 residues. Trimming cost V 2 bases and J 9 bases, with 16 bases left between them. The CDR3 DNA sequence: TGTGCCACCAGTGATTCGCGGGGTATCCCCCGTGAGCAGTTCTTC. Translation: CATSDSRGIPREQFF.

The chain carries TRBV10-2 and TRBJ1-1; D is unresolved. This CDR3 is built from 14 residues. V was clipped by 6 bases and J by 2 bases, with 13 bases between them. Germline values: CDR1 WSHSY, CDR2 SAAADI. CDR3 nucleotide sequence: TGCGCCAGCAGGGGGAGGACGGAAAACACTGAAGCTTTCTTT. Protein product: CASRGRTENTEAFF.

The chain links TRBV19 to TRBJ2-7; 12 bases are a match to TRBD2. The junction had 2 bases not matched to a gene; V was cut back by 3 bases and J by 5 bases. From germline, CDR1 is LNHDA and CDR2 SQIVND (reference sequence). The CDR3 is made up of 14 amino acids. This CDR3 reads CASSMRLAGDEQYF. CDR3 nucleotide sequence: TGTGCCAGTAGTATGAGACTAGCGGGAGACGAGCAGTACTTC.

The chain couples TRBV9 to TRBJ2-1; 12 bases are a match to TRBD2. V shed 3 bases, J shed 6 bases, and the junction held 4 bases outside the gene matches. Germline lookup yields CDR1 SGDLS and CDR2 YYNGEE. This CDR3 is 15 amino acids long. CDR3: CASSAELAGGNEQFF. The CDR3 DNA sequence: TGTGCCAGCAGCGCCGAACTAGCGGGAGGCAATGAGCAGTTCTTC.

This chain uses TRBV29-1 with TRBJ1-2; 10 positions match TRBD1. CDR1 and CDR2 (germline): SQVTM, ANQGSEA. This CDR3 has 11 amino acids. V gave up 7 bases and J gave up 7 bases; unmatched junction bases: 3. Here the CDR3 reads CSAGDRGGYTF. The CDR3 coding sequence is TGCAGCGCCGGGGACAGGGGTGGCTACACCTTC. Full variable domain (remainder filled in from reference TRBV29-1 and TRBJ1-2): SAVISQKPSRDICQRGTSLTIQCQVDSQVTMMFWYRQQPGQSLTLIATANQGSEATYESGFVIDKFPISRPNLTFSTLTVSNMSPEDSSIYLCSAGDRGGYTFGSGTRLTVV.

The V and J genes are TRBV6-5 and TRBJ2-7, with TRBD1 as a possible D gene (6 bases). This CDR3 has 14 residues. V lost 6 bases, J lost 7 bases, and 19 bases lay in between. Germline CDR1 MNHEY, CDR2 SVGAGI. In DNA, the CDR3 is TGTGCCAGCAGGCCTCCGGGACAAGAGGGTGAGCAGTACTTC. As protein: CASRPPGQEGEQYF.

The chain employs TRBV7-9 and TRBJ1-5; the match to TRBD1 covers 8 bases. This CDR3 region has 16 residues. Germline lookup yields CDR1 SEHNR and CDR2 FQNEAQ (reference sequence). The trim removed 1 base at V and 10 bases at J, leaving 12 bases unmatched. The CDR3 region is CASSLGGTGWMYPQHF. Written as DNA, the CDR3 is TGTGCCAGCAGCTTAGGGGGGACAGGTTGGATGTACCCCCAGCATTTT.

The sample holds a few counts of this clone. The V call is TRBV3-1 (or the pseudogene TRBV3-2), the J call TRBJ1-1; no definite D call. Trimming shortened V by 1 base and J by 6 bases, and 12 bases separated the two germline ends. This CDR3 spans 14 amino acids. The germline V gene has CDR1 LGHDT and CDR2 YNNKEL (reference sequence). In DNA form, the CDR3 reads TGTGCCAGCAGCCAAGCAATCCCGGCGGCTGAAGCTTTCTTT. Translated: CASSQAIPAAEAFF.

The chain is built from TRBV10-3 and TRBJ1-2, with 8 bases identical to TRBD1. Germline V gives CDR1 ENHRY, CDR2 SYGVKD. This CDR3 region has 12 residues. Trimming removed 11 bases from V and 3 bases from J; junction bases left unmatched: 5. The CDR3 is CAVGQGDYGYTF. The CDR3 DNA is TGTGCCGTCGGACAGGGTGACTATGGCTACACCTTC.